Listed here is a single T cell receptor (beta chain). Its specificity is unknown. The length of the CDR3 is 14 residues. Germline V gene data show CDR1 as KGHSH and CDR2 as LQKENI. Trimming cost V 3 bases and J 5 bases, with 13 bases left between them. Employing constant-segment primers, 5'RACE generated TCR alpha and TCR beta cDNA libraries bearing sample barcodes and UMIs. In TCRdb, the 5' RACE reads were re-called with MiXCR into one record per CDR3 protein. The sample contains around 250,000 distinct CDR3 sequences, 15% to 19% of which appear only once. This sample was taken from a study of T-cell memory formation after mild COVID-19. Study-wide results and caveats: Chiefly within CM and EM were the contracting CD4+ clones; CD8+ ones were within EMRA. Detection of some responders pre-infection suggested pre-existing cross-reactive memory T cells participated. Clones contracting over day 15 to 85 were CD4/CD8 balanced, with later expanders leaning CD4+.

The specimen sequenced was PBMCs or a T cell subset sorted from them (not recorded which). This receptor was taken from an adult woman who had mild COVID-19 (a few samples of this study predate the infection). Cell type and time point are not known. V is TRBV18 and J is TRBJ2-5; D gene uncertain. The chain's CDR3 is CASSPEKGLETQYF. The CDR3 region has the DNA TGTGCCAGCTCACCGGAAAAGGGATTGGAGACCCAGTACTTC.